This passage covers 10 T cell receptor beta chains from one sample sequenced in a study of T cells in Graves' hyperthyroidism and ophthalmopathy (dated by TCRdb to the late 2010s). Libraries were built with multiplex PCR. The instrument was an Illumina HiSeq 2000. The TCR beta CDR3 regions were amplified from RNA transcripts. For the first round of RT-PCR on the TCR CDR3, the HTBI primer set was used together with the Qiagen OneStep RT-PCR kit. TCRdb ran its own pipeline on the public reads, namely fastp trimming at Q25 and MiXCR clone calling, and kept in-frame beta chains. Rows with a matching CDR3 protein are joined into one entry that keeps the most common DNA and genes. Present in this sample are 400,000 to 500,000 distinct CDR3 sequences, roughly 14% of which were seen just once. Less than 15% of the sample lies in the top ten. Sequenced input: blood. The receptors were sampled from a man aged 18 to 35 with Graves' ophthalmopathy.

This clonotype has ten or more counts. The genes are TRBV7-3 and TRBJ2-2, with D possibly being TRBD1 (7 bases). Trimming stripped 6 bases from V and 5 bases from J, with 16 bases between. There are 15 residues in the CDR3. Germline assignment: CDR1 SGHTA and CDR2 FQGTGA. Here the CDR3 DNA reads TGTGCCAGCAGGGAGGGGGCAGGGGAGACCGGGGAGCTGTTTTTT. Protein sequence: CASREGAGETGELFF.

This clonotype was seen repeatedly, ten times or more. The chain carries TRBV30 and TRBJ2-7; D unresolved. Germline assignment: CDR1 GTSNPN and CDR2 SVGIG (reference sequence). The CDR3 is made up of 14 amino acids. The ends were cut back, 4 bases at V and 4 bases at J, with 17 bases in the middle. CDR3 in DNA: TGTGCCTGGACGGGTACACCCCTTTGGTACGAGCAGTACTTC. Residues: CAWTGTPLWYEQYF. The variable domain in full, completed from reference TRBV30 and TRBJ2-7, reads SQTIHQWPATLVQPVGSPLSLECTVEGTSNPNLYWYRQAAGRGLQLLFYSVGIGQISSEVPQNLSASRPQDRQFILSSKKLLLSDSGFYLCAWTGTPLWYEQYFGPGTRLTVT.

Many counts were recorded for this clonotype. The chain uses TRBV20-1 and TRBJ2-1, with 8 bases identical to TRBD2. J lost 2 bases, V lost 5 bases, and 11 bases had no gene match. The CDR3 has 16 residues. Germline-derived CDR1 and CDR2 are DFQATT and SNEGSKA (reference sequence). This CDR3 is CSARAQGGRTYNEQFF. CDR3 DNA sequence: TGCAGTGCTCGCGCTCAGGGCGGGAGGACCTACAATGAGCAGTTCTTC.

The genes are TRBV20-1 and TRBJ2-1; TRBD2 matches at 12 bases. Germline CDR1 and CDR2: DFQATT and SNEGSKA (reference sequence). V shed 1 base, J shed 6 bases, and the junction held 13 bases outside the gene matches. This CDR3 is built from 18 residues. As DNA, the CDR3 is TGCAGTGCTAGAGGCCTAGCGGGAGGGCCGATGTTTAGCAATGAGCAGTTCTTC. Protein product: CSARGLAGGPMFSNEQFF.

This clonotype was observed a few times. Relative to the germline gene, one junction end is altered; a read error may explain this. The rearrangement joins TRBV5-1 to TRBJ2-2, with a weak D call TRBD2 (5 bases). This CDR3 is built from 16 residues. Germline CDR1 and CDR2: SGHRS and YFSETQ. The CDR3 DNA reads TGCGCCAGCAGCTTGGTTCAACCCTACGGCACCGGGGAGCTGCTTTTT. This sequence encodes CASSLVQPYGTGELLF.

A remark on this clonotype: A read error may produce the germline difference seen at one junction end. The chain employs TRBV11-2 and TRBJ2-2; D unresolved. Germline CDR1 is SGHAT and CDR2 is FQNNGV. The CDR3 spans 15 residues. In DNA form, the CDR3 reads TGCGCCAGCAGCGACGTAGGCCTTTCGGGCGGGGAGCTGTTTTTT. Its protein product is CASSDVGLSGGELFF.

This clonotype was detected ten times or more. V is TRBV27 and J is TRBJ1-2; no reliable D call. Germline-derived CDR1 and CDR2 are MNHEY and SMNVEV (reference sequence). With 6 bases removed from V and 0 bases from J, the gap between germline ends came to 14 bases. The CDR3 is made up of 15 amino acids. The CDR3 region is CASSSVWPTNYGYTF. CDR3 sequence (DNA): TGTGCCAGCAGCTCCGTTTGGCCCACTAACTATGGCTACACCTTC.

This clonotype was counted many times. The chain has TRBV10-3 and TRBJ2-1, with 7 bases that match TRBD2. The CDR3 sequence is 17 residues long. Per the germline V gene, CDR1 is ENHRY and CDR2 is SYGVKD. V lost 2 bases and J lost 3; bases outside the gene matches: 10. This chain's CDR3 is CAISEGAGTTFYNEQFF. The CDR3, as DNA: TGTGCCATCAGTGAGGGGGCCGGGACTACCTTCTACAATGAGCAGTTCTTC.

This clonotype was recorded many times. This rearrangement joins TRBV5-1 to TRBJ1-1; D not certain. V lost 0 bases and J 2 bases, leaving 5 bases between the germline ends. The CDR3 is 13 residues long. CDR1 SGHRS and CDR2 YFSETQ come from the germline V gene. The CDR3 coding sequence is TGCGCCAGCAGCTTGGCGGATAACACTGAAGCTTTCTTT. The encoded protein is CASSLADNTEAFF.

V and J are TRBV7-9 and TRBJ2-5, with 7 bases that match TRBD1. This CDR3 comprises 13 residues. Germline V lookup: CDR1 SEHNR, CDR2 FQNEAQ (reference sequence). V lost 1 base to trimming and J lost 14 bases; unmatched junction nucleotides: 10. In nucleotides, the CDR3 is TGTGCCAGCAGCTTAGGGGACAGACTAAGGGGATACTTC. Residues: CASSLGDRLRGYF.